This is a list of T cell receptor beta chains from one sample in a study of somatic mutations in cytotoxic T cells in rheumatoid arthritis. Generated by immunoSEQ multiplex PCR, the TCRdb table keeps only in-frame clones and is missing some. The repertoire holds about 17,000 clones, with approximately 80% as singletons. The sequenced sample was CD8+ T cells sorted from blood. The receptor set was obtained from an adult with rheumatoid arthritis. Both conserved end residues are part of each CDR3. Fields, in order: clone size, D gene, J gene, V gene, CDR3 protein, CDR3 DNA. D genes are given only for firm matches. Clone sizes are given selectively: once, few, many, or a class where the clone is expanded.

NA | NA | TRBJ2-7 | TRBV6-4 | CASSDFITGPRYEQYF | TGTGCCAGCAGTGACTTTATCACAGGCCCACGATACGAGCAGTACTTC
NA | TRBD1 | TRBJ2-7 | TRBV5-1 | CASSFTGAGTYEQYF | TGCGCCAGCAGCTTTACAGGGGCTGGCACCTACGAGCAGTACTTC
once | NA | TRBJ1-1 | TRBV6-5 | CASSYGAANTEAFF | TGTGCCAGCAGTTACGGAGCAGCGAACACTGAAGCTTTCTTT
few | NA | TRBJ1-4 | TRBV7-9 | CASSWDNEKMFF | TGTGCCAGCAGCTGGGACAATGAAAAGATGTTTTTT
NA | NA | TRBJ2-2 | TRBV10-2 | CASSESMNTGELFF | TGCGCCAGCAGTGAGTCGATGAACACCGGGGAGCTGTTTTTT
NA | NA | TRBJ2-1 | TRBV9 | CASSVDGLPQTHNEQFF | TGTGCCAGCAGCGTAGACGGGCTGCCCCAGACTCACAATGAGCAGTTCTTC
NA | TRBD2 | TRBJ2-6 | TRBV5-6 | CASSLASGSPGANVLTF | TGTGCCAGCAGCTTGGCCAGCGGGAGCCCTGGGGCCAACGTCCTGACTTTC
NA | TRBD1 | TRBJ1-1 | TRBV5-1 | CASSLARTGGTEAFF | TGCGCCAGCAGCTTGGCCCGAACAGGGGGGACTGAAGCTTTCTTT
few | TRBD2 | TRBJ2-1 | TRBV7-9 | CASSSSGSPYNEQFF | TGTGCCAGCAGCTCCAGCGGGAGTCCCTACAATGAGCAGTTCTTC
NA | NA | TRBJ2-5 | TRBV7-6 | CASSFWRGQETQYF | TGTGCCAGCAGCTTCTGGCGGGGACAAGAGACCCAGTACTTC
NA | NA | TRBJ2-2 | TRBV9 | CASSVFGSNTGELFF | TGTGCCAGCAGCGTGTTTGGATCTAACACCGGGGAGCTGTTTTTT
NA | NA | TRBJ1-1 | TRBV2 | CASSEALSGQLLGRAFF | TGTGCCAGCAGTGAAGCCCTTTCTGGACAGCTGCTAGGGAGGGCTTTCTTT
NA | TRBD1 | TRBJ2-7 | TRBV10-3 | CAISIPGQGTETRFGDEQYF | TGTGCCATCAGCATACCGGGACAGGGCACGGAAACTCGTTTTGGGGACGAGCAGTACTTC
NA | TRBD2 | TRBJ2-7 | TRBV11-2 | CATKAGFGEQYF | TGTGCCACTAAAGCGGGATTTGGCGAGCAGTACTTC
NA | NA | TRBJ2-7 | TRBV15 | CATSRGPGGNRGSYEQYF | TGTGCCACCAGCAGAGGTCCAGGAGGGAACAGGGGATCCTACGAGCAGTACTTC
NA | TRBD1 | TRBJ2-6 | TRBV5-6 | CASSSRDRGFGANVLTF | TGTGCCAGCAGCTCCCGGGACAGGGGGTTCGGGGCCAACGTCCTGACTTTC
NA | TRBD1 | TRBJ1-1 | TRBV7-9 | CASSTMIVRDRGRDTEAFF | TGTGCCAGCAGTACAATGATCGTTCGGGACAGGGGGCGGGACACTGAAGCTTTCTTT
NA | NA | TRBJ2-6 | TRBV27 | CASRGLRANVLTF | TGTGCCAGCAGGGGCTTGAGGGCCAACGTCCTGACTTTC
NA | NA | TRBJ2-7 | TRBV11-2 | CASSIRTLSSYEQYF | TGTGCCAGCAGCATCCGGACGCTGAGCTCCTACGAGCAGTACTTC
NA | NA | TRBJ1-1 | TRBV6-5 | CASSYFSTGVGTEAFF | TGTGCCAGCAGTTACTTTAGCACCGGGGTTGGGACTGAAGCTTTCTTT
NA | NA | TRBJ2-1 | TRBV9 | CASSALASAQDEQFF | TGTGCCAGCAGCGCTCTAGCGTCTGCCCAAGATGAGCAGTTCTTC
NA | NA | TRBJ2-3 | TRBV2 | CASSEGTISTDTQYF | TGTGCCAGCAGTGAAGGGACGATCAGCACAGATACGCAGTATTTT
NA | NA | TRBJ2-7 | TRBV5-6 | CASSVSIEQYF | TGTGCCAGCAGCGTTTCTATCGAGCAGTACTTC
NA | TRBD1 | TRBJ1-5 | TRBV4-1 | CASSQGSGGGNQPQHF | TGCGCCAGCAGCCAAGGTTCAGGGGGCGGCAATCAGCCCCAGCATTTT
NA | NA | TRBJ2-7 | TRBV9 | CASSSREGPYEQYF | TGTGCCAGCAGCTCGCGCGAGGGTCCCTACGAGCAGTACTTC
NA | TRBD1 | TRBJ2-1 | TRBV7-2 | CASSLAGTGRYNEQFF | TGTGCCAGCAGCTTAGCAGGGACAGGGCGGTACAATGAGCAGTTCTTC
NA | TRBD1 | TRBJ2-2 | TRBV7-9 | CASSPGQGITGELFF | TGTGCCAGCAGCCCTGGACAGGGGATCACCGGGGAGCTGTTTTTT
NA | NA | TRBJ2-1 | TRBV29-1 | CSVTLAGSVEQFF | TGCAGCGTGACACTCGCAGGGTCAGTTGAGCAGTTCTTC
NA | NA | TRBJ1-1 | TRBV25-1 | CASSELTGDAAFF | TGTGCCAGCAGTGAACTGACGGGCGACGCGGCTTTCTTT
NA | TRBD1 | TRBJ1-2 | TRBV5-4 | CASSSLGDGTGYGYTF | TGTGCCAGCAGCTCCCTAGGGGACGGGACAGGGTACGGCTACACCTTC
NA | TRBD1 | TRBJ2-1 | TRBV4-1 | CASSQEGTGGYNEQFF | TGCGCCAGCAGCCAAGAAGGGACAGGGGGCTACAATGAGCAGTTCTTC